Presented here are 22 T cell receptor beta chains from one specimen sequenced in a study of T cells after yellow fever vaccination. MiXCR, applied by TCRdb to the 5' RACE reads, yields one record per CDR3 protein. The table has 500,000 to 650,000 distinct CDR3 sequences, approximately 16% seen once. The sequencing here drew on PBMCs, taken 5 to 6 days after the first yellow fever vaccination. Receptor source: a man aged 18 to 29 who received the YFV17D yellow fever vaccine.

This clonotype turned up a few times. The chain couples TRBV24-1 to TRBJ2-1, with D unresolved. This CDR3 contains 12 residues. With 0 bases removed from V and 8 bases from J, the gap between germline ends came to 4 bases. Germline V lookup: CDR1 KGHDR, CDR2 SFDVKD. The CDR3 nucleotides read TGTGCCACCAGTGATTTGGATTATGAGCAGTTCTTC. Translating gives CATSDLDYEQFF.

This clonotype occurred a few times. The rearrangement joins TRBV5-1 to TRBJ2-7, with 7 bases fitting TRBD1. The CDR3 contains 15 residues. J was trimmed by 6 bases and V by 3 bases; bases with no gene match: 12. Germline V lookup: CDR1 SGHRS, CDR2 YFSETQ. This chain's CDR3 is CASSYLDRFPLEQYF. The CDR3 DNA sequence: TGCGCCAGCAGCTACCTGGACAGGTTCCCCCTCGAGCAGTACTTC. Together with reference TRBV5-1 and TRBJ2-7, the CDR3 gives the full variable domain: KAGVTQTPRYLIKTRGQQVTLSCSPISGHRSVSWYQQTPGQGLQFLFEYFSETQRNKGNFPGRFSGRQFSNSRSEMNVSTLELGDSALYLCASSYLDRFPLEQYFGPGTRLTVT.

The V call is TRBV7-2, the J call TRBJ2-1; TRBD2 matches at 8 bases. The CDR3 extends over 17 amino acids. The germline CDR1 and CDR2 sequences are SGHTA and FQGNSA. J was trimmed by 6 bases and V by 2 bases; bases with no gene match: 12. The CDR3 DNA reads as TGTGCCAGCAGCTTATGGCTCTCGGGGGGGGCTCCCAATGAGCAGTTCTTC. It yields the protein CASSLWLSGGAPNEQFF. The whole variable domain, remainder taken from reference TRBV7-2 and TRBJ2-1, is GAGVSQSPSNKVTEKGKDVELRCDPISGHTALYWYRQSLGQGLEFLIYFQGNSAPDKSGLPSDRFSAERTGGSVSTLTIQRTQQEDSAVYLCASSLWLSGGAPNEQFFGPGTRLTVL.

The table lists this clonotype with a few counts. This CDR3 reads CASSLSKGMNTEAFF. CDR3 sequence (DNA): TGTGCCAGCAGCTTAAGTAAGGGAATGAACACTGAAGCTTTCTTT. This chain joins TRBV7-2 and TRBJ1-1; no definite D call. The CDR3 covers 15 residues. Germline V gene lookup returns CDR1 SGHTA and CDR2 FQGNSA. The V end lost 2 bases, the J end lost 0 bases, and 10 bases lay between the germline ends. The whole variable domain, filled in from reference TRBV7-2 and TRBJ1-1, reads GAGVSQSPSNKVTEKGKDVELRCDPISGHTALYWYRQSLGQGLEFLIYFQGNSAPDKSGLPSDRFSAERTGGSVSTLTIQRTQQEDSAVYLCASSLSKGMNTEAFFGQGTRLTVV.

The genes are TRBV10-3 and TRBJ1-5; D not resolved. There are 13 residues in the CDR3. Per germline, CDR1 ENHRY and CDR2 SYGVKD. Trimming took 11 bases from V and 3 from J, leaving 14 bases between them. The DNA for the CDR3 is TGTGCCTCAAGATTCGGGGACAATCAGCCCCAGCATTTT. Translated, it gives CASRFGDNQPQHF.

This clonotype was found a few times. The CDR3 sequence: CASSAGQAPGGELFF. CDR3 coding DNA: TGTGCCAGCAGCGCGGGACAGGCCCCCGGGGGGGAGCTGTTTTTT. The rearrangement links TRBV7-8 to TRBJ2-2; TRBD1 matches at 8 bases. V gave up 5 bases and J gave up 8 bases; unmatched junction bases: 10. From germline, CDR1 is SGHVS and CDR2 FQNEAQ. The CDR3 contains 15 residues. Full variable domain (outside the CDR3, taken from reference TRBV7-8 and TRBJ2-2): GAGVSQSPRYKVAKRGQDVALRCDPISGHVSLFWYQQALGQGPEFLTYFQNEAQLDKSGLPSDRFFAERPEGSVSTLKIQRTQQEDSAVYLCASSAGQAPGGELFFGEGSRLTVL.

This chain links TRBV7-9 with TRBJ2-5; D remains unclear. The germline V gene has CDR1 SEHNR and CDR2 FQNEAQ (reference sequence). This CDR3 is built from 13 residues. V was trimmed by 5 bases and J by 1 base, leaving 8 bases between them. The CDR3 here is CASSARTQETQYF. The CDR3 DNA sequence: TGTGCCAGCAGCGCCCGGACCCAAGAGACCCAGTACTTC.

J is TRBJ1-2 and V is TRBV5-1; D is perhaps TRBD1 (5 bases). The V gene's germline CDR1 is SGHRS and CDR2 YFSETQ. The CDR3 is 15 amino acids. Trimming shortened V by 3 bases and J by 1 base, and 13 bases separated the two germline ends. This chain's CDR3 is CASSSSGVFNYGYTF. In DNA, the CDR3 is TGCGCCAGCAGCTCCTCGGGGGTTTTTAACTATGGCTACACCTTC.

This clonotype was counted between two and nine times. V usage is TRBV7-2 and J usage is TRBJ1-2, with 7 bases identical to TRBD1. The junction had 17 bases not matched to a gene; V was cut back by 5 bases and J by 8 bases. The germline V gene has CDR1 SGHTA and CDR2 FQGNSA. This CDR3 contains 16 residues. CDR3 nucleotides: TGTGCCAGCAGCCTAAACCCCCCTACAGGGGCGGACGGCTACACCTTC. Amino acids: CASSLNPPTGADGYTF.

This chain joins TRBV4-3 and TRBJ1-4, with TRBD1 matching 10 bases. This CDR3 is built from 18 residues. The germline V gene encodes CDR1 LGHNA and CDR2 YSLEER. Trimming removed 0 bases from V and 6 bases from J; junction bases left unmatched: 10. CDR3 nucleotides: TGCGCCAGCAGCCAAGAAGGACCGGGACAGGGGAATGATGAAAAACTGTTTTTT. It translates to CASSQEGPGQGNDEKLFF.

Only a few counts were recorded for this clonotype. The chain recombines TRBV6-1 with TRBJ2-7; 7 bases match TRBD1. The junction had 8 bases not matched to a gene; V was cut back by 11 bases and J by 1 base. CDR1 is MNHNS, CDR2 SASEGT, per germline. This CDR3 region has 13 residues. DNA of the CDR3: TGTGCCTGTAAAGGGACAGTTTCCTACGAGCAGTACGTC. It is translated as CACKGTVSYEQYV.

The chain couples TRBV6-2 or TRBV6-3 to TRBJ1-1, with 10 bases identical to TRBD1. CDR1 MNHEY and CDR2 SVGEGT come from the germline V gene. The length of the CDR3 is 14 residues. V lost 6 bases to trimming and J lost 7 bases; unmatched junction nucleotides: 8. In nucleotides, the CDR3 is TGTGCCAGCAGCAAGGGACAGGGGATCCTTGAAGCTTTCTTT. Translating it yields CASSKGQGILEAFF.

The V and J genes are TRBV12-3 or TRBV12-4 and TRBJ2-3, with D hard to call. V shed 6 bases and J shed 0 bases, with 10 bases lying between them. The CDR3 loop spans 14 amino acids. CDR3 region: CASSSETSTDTQYF. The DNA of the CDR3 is TGTGCCAGCAGCTCAGAAACTAGCACAGATACGCAGTATTTT.

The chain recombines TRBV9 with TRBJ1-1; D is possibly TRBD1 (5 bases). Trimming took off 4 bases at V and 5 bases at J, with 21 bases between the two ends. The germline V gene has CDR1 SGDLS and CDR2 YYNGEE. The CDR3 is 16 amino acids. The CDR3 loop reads CASSPQGGGRWTEAFF. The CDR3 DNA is TGTGCCAGCAGCCCGCAGGGAGGAGGGAGGTGGACTGAAGCTTTCTTT. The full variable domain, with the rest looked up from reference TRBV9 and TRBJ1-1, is DSGVTQTPKHLITATGQRVTLRCSPRSGDLSVYWYQQSLDQGLQFLIQYYNGEERAKGNILERFSAQQFPDLHSELNLSSLELGDSALYFCASSPQGGGRWTEAFFGQGTRLTVV.

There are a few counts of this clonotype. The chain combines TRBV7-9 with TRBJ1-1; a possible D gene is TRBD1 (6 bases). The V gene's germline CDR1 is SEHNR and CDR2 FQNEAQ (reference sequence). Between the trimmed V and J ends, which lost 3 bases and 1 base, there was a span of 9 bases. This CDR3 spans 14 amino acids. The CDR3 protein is CASSFPGENTEAFF. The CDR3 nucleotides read TGTGCCAGCAGCTTTCCAGGGGAGAACACTGAAGCTTTCTTT.

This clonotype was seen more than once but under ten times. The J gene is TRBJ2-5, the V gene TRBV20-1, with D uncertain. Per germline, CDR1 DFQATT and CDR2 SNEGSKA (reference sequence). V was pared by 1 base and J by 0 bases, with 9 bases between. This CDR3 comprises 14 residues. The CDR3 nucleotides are TGCAGTGCTAGAGTTTGGCCGGACCAAGAGACCCAGTACTTC. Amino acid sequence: CSARVWPDQETQYF.

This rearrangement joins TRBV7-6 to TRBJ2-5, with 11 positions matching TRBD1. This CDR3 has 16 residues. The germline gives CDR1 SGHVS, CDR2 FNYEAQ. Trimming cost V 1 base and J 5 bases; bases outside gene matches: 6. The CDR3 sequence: CASSLGGTGGLETQYF. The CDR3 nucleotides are TGTGCCAGCAGCTTAGGAGGGACAGGGGGTTTGGAGACCCAGTACTTC. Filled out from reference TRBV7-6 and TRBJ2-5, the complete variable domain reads GAGVSQSPRYKVTKRGQDVALRCDPISGHVSLYWYRQALGQGPEFLTYFNYEAQQDKSGLPNDRFSAERPEGSISTLTIQRTEQRDSAMYRCASSLGGTGGLETQYFGPGTRLLVL.

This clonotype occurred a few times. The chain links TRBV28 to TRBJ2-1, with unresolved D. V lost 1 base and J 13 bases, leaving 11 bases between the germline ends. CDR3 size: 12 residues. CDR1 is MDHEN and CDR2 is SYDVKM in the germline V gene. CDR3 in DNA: TGTGCCAGCAGTTTATTCTCGGCAGTACAGTTCTTC. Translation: CASSLFSAVQFF.

CDR3 residues: CASREGSGSSAQETQYF. For the CDR3, the DNA is TGTGCCAGCAGGGAGGGGTCGGGCAGCAGTGCGCAAGAGACCCAGTACTTC. V gene TRBV7-9 combines with J gene TRBJ2-5; possible D gene TRBD2, 6 bases. The CDR3 runs to 17 residues. From germline, CDR1 is SEHNR and CDR2 FQNEAQ (reference sequence). Trimming took 6 bases from V and 2 from J, leaving 22 bases between them. Using reference TRBV7-9 and TRBJ2-5 for the parts outside the CDR3, the full variable domain is DTGVSQNPRHKITKRGQNVTFRCDPISEHNRLYWYRQTLGQGPEFLTYFQNEAQLEKSRLLSDRFSAERPKGSFSTLEIQRTEQGDSAMYLCASREGSGSSAQETQYFGPGTRLLVL.

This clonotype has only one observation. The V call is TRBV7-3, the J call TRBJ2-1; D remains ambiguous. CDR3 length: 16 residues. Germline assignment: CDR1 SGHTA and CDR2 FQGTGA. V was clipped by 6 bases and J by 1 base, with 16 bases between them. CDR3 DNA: TGTGCCAGCAGGGATACGTTCAGCGAATCCTACAATGAGCAGTTCTTC. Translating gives CASRDTFSESYNEQFF.

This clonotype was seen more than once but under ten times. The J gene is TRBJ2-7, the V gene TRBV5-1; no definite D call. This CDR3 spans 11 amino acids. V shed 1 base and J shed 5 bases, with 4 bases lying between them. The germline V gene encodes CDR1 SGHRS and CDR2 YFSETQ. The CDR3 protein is CASSLSHEQYF. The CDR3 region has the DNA TGCGCCAGCAGCTTGAGTCACGAGCAGTACTTC.

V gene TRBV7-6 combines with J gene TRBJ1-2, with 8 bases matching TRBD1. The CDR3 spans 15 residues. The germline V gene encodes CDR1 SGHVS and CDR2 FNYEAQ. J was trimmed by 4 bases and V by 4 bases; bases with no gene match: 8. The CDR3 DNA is TGTGCCAGCAGCTCAACGGACAGGGAGGGCTATGGCTACACCTTC. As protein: CASSSTDREGYGYTF. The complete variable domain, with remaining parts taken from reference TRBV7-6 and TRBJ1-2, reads GAGVSQSPRYKVTKRGQDVALRCDPISGHVSLYWYRQALGQGPEFLTYFNYEAQQDKSGLPNDRFSAERPEGSISTLTIQRTEQRDSAMYRCASSSTDREGYGYTFGSGTRLTVV.